This T cell receptor (beta chain) was identified during a study of immune evolution from preneoplasia to lung adenocarcinoma. Assay: immunoSEQ multiplex PCR; the TCRdb copy retains only in-frame clones and omits some. In the table there are 3,800 or so clones, around 77% of which are singletons. H&E slides confirmed each diagnosis, reviewed by two pathologists independently. The V segment lost 6 bases and the J segment 5 bases; nucleotides outside the gene matches: 5. CDR1 and CDR2 from the germline V gene are LNHDA and SQIVND (reference sequence). The length of the CDR3 is 14 residues. Sample: FFPE adjacent normal lung tissue. The source is a person aged 60-80 years with lung adenocarcinoma. The chain has TRBV19 and TRBJ2-7, with 12 bases lining up with TRBD2. The CDR3 DNA is TGTGCCAGTAGGCCTAGCGGGAGGGCTGACGAGCAGTACTTC. It codes for CASRPSGRADEQYF.